This is a list of T cell receptor beta chains from one sample in a study of CD8 T cells in Susac syndrome. TCRdb itself ran the immunoSEQ multiplex PCR reads through MiXCR, one entry per CDR3 protein. The sample holds about 94,000 distinct CDR3 sequences, about 95% seen once. The sample consisted of CD4+ T cells from PBMCs. These receptors were taken from a human donor with Susac syndrome. Both conserved end residues are part of each CDR3. Expanded clones get a size class; other rows say once, few or many, or leave the size out.

v_gene	j_gene	abundance	CDR3aa
TRBV11-2	TRBJ2-2	-	CASSLRGRTGELFF
TRBV2	TRBJ2-7	-	CASSDDNLNSYEQYF
TRBV30	TRBJ1-2	-	CAWRRGEGYTF
TRBV5-1	TRBJ2-1	-	CASSLVGFYNEQFF
TRBV3-1	TRBJ2-3	-	CASSQAAASDTQYF
TRBV7-9	TRBJ2-5	-	CASSIRGTAETQYF
TRBV11-3	TRBJ2-3	-	CASRPRIAADTDTQYF
TRBV5-1	TRBJ1-2	once	CASSLGQFLGYTF
TRBV19	TRBJ2-4	-	CASSAPRDNYKNIQYF
TRBV7-9	TRBJ1-1	once	CASGGKEMNTEAFF
TRBV11-2	TRBJ2-1	-	CASSLRPLSYNEQFF
TRBV14	TRBJ1-2	-	CASSPSRDRGVRYGYTF
TRBV2	TRBJ1-2	-	CANTGRGLANYGYTF
TRBV12-5	TRBJ1-1	-	CASGFPPGRPEAFF
TRBV29-1	TRBJ2-2	-	CSGRTTNTGELFF
TRBV29-1	TRBJ2-2	-	CSVARQGIGELFF
TRBV20-1	TRBJ2-7	-	CSAPKTGREQYF
TRBV6-5	TRBJ1-6	-	CASSYSNEGYGRNSPLHF
TRBV16	TRBJ1-5	once	CASSQSPGTSQPQHF
TRBV2	TRBJ1-2	-	CASSLGQGGDGYTF
TRBV12-3/TRBV12-4	TRBJ1-5	-	CASSQNQPQHF
TRBV4-1	TRBJ2-2	-	CASSQERTPRGTGELFF
TRBV29-1	TRBJ2-1	-	CSVYLAGNNEQFF
TRBV7-2	TRBJ2-5	few	CASSLRISQETQYF
TRBV9	TRBJ2-1	-	CASSETSSGSSYNEQFF
TRBV3-1	TRBJ2-1	-	CASSLRSSGQDNEQFF
TRBV3-1	TRBJ1-5	-	CASSQDLDNQPQHF
TRBV12-3/TRBV12-4	TRBJ1-2	-	CASSDGTGINYGYTF
TRBV9	TRBJ2-3	-	CASSGNAQYF